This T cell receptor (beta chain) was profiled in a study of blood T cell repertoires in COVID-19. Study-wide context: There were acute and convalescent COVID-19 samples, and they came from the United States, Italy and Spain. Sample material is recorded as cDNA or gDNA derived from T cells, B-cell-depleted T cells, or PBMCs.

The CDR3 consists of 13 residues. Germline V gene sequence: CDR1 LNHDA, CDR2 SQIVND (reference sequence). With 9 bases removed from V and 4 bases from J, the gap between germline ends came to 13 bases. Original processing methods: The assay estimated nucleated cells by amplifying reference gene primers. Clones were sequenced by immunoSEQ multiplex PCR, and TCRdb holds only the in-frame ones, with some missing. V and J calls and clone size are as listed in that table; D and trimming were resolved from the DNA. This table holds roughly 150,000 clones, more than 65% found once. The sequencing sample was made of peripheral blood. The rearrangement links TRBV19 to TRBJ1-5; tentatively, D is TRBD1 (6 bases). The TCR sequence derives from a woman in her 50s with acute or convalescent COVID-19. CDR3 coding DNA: TGTGCCAGGGAACAGGGCGTAAATCAGCCCCAGCATTTT. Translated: CAREQGVNQPQHF.